Below, 2 T cell receptor beta chains from the same sample are listed, as sequenced in a study of blood T cell repertoires in COVID-19. Clones were read by immunoSEQ multiplex PCR, and TCRdb kept only the in-frame ones, dropping some. The repertoire holds 500,000 or so clones, with about nine tenths as singletons. The sequencing sample was made of PBMCs or T cells enriched from blood (not recorded which). The receptors were gathered from a woman between 18 and 29 years old who had recovered from COVID-19.

This chain links TRBV9 with TRBJ1-4; unclear D gene. Germline CDR1 and CDR2: SGDLS and YYNGEE. There are 13 residues in the CDR3. V dropped 4 bases and J dropped 7 bases, with 11 bases sitting between them. The CDR3 sequence: CASSPQIGEKLFF. As DNA, the CDR3 is TGTGCCAGCAGCCCCCAGATTGGTGAAAAACTGTTTTTT.

The J gene is TRBJ1-1, the V gene TRBV5-6; D may be TRBD1 (5 bases). Germline V gene lookup returns CDR1 SGHDT and CDR2 YYEEEE. V was clipped by 2 bases and J by 3 bases, with 14 bases between them. The CDR3 extends over 15 amino acids. The CDR3 DNA reads TGTGCCAGCAGCTTTCTGCAGGGAGGGTACACTGAAGCTTTCTTT. This gives the protein CASSFLQGGYTEAFF.